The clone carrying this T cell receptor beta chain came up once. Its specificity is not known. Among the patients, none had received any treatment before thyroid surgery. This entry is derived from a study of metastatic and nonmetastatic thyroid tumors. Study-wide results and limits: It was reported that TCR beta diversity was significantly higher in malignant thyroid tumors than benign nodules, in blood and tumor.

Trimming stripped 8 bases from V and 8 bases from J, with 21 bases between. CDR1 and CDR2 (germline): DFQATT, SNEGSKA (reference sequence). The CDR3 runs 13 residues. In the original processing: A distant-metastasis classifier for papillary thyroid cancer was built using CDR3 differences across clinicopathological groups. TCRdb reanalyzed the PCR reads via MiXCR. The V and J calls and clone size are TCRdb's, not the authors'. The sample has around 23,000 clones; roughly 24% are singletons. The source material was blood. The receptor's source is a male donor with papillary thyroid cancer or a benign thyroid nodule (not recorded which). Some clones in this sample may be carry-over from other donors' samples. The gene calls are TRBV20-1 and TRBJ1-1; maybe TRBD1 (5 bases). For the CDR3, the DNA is TGCAGTACCCAGGGCAGGACAAGGTTGGAAGCTTTCTTT. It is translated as CSTQGRTRLEAFF.